This T cell receptor (beta chain) was captured by sequencing in a study of blood T cell repertoires in COVID-19. Some clones are missing from TCRdb's copy, which holds only in-frame ones; the method was immunoSEQ multiplex PCR. The table has approximately 46,000 clones, approximately 85% seen once. Germline loops: CDR1 SGDLS, CDR2 YYNGEE. Trimming removed 4 bases at V and 2 bases at J, with 18 bases between. The CDR3 sequence is 16 residues long. V is TRBV9 and J is TRBJ1-2; TRBD1 might be the D (6 bases). The receptor was derived from a woman in her sixties with acute or convalescent COVID-19. Sequencing was carried out using peripheral blood. CDR3 in DNA: TGTGCCAGCAGCCTCAATACAGGGAGGGAAAACTATGGCTACACCTTC. Amino acids: CASSLNTGRENYGYTF.